This TCR beta chain was captured by sequencing in a study of blood T cell repertoires in COVID-19. Germline trimming cut 5 bases from V and 3 bases from J; bases unmatched to any gene: 10. The CDR3 sequence is 17 residues long. Germline loops: CDR1 SEHNR, CDR2 FQNEAQ (reference sequence). Sequencing used immunoSEQ multiplex PCR; TCRdb keeps in-frame clones, though not all of them. The sample lists about 50,000 clones; over 80% were seen once. Sequencing was carried out using peripheral blood. The sequence came from a man aged 35 to 55 with acute or convalescent COVID-19. J is TRBJ2-1 and V is TRBV7-9; 10 bases are a match to TRBD2. The chain's CDR3 is CASSPRRLAGDYNEQFF. CDR3 sequence (DNA): TGTGCCAGCAGCCCCCGACGGCTAGCGGGAGACTACAATGAGCAGTTCTTC.